This T cell receptor beta chain comes out of a study of robustness of blood B and T cell sequencing. General study results and limits: Cross-contamination appeared in one TCRbeta library pair, likely from batch processing.

cDNA synthesis used template switching with a 5' universal priming oligo. Every cDNA molecule received a random 12-nucleotide UMI from the template-switch oligo. Each CDR3 protein gets one entry after TCRdb re-called the PCR reads with MiXCR. The table includes 750 to 1,000 distinct CDR3 sequences, over 70% detected once. The V gene's germline CDR1 is SGHVS and CDR2 FNYEAQ. The V end was cut by 1 base, the J end by 4 bases, with 10 bases between. The CDR3 loop spans 15 amino acids. Regarding this clonotype: The antigen is not known.

TCR beta repertoires were quantified from mRNA rather than genomic DNA. Sample: peripheral blood. The chain couples TRBV7-6 to TRBJ2-2, with unresolved D. The source is a human donor in good health. CDR3 sequence reads: CASSLDLGTTGELFF. The CDR3 DNA reads TGTGCCAGCAGCTTAGATCTGGGAACCACCGGGGAGCTGTTTTTT. Filled out from reference TRBV7-6 and TRBJ2-2, the complete variable domain reads GAGVSQSPRYKVTKRGQDVALRCDPISGHVSLYWYRQALGQGPEFLTYFNYEAQQDKSGLPNDRFSAERPEGSISTLTIQRTEQRDSAMYRCASSLDLGTTGELFFGEGSRLTVL.